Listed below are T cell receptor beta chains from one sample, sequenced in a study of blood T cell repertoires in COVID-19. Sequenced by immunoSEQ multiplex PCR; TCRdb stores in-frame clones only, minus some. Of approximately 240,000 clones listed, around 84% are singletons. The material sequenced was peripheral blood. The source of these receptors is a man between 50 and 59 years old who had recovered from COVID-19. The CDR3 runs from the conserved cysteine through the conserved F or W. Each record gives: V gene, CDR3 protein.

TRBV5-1,CASSLNDGVAKNIQYF
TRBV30,CAWSRQGNTIYF
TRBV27,CASSDSRTHTDTQYF
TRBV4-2,CASSQAGTSGGFTDTQYF
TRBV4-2,CASSPGIQETQYF
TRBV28,CASSYRRNYGYTF
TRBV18,CASSPWDRTYNEQFF
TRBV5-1,CASSLVGYEQYF
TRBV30,CAWTPGTGREKLFF
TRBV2,CAKGYRKPEAFF
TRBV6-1,CASSEIWGIQPQHF
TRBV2,CASSEEKIGNTEAFF
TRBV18,CASSPPLSRTEHEQYF
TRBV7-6,CASSLGSGMHNEKLFF
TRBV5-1,CASSLPRDRALELSGEHEQFF
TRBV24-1,CATRRQARFEAFF
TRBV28,CASTTRGRGHSNYGYTF
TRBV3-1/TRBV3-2,CASSQSNRVAFF
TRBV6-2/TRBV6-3,CASSRQGGDTQYF
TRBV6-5,CASGRLAGGYEQFF
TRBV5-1,CASSATWASGRSLPSTDTQYF
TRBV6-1,CASSEYASGSYNEQFF
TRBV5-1,CASSNLTSGRNTQYF
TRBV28,CASRTGGSYGYTF
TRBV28,CASTPSGLAGGPSSGEQFF
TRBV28,CASSLISGGPGQPQHF
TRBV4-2,CASSFGATPTGELFF
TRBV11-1,CASSTLAGWAYNEQFF
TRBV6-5,CASSYRWQGYNEQFF
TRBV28,CASSLTGLAGVADEQFF
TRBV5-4,CASSRVLWEGSGELFF
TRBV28,CASRENYEQYF
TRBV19,CASSSGRGLRADTQYF
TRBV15,CATSTRTSGQETQYF
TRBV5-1,CASSKGLAGAAGELFF
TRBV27,CASSLVSSSKYEQYF
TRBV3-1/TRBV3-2,CASSQSWTGNIQYF
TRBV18,CASSQRESEYNEQFF
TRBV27,CASSLSPPTNYGYTF
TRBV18,CASSRVTTETQYF
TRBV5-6,CASSLGTSLYEQYF
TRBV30,CAWSHTQPGHPYQQYF
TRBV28,CASRPQGRGLYQPQHF
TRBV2,CASRLAETRETQYF
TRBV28,CASSPTDRATGELFF
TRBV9,CASALGGTGLVVSYF
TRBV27,CASRGAGDLLEQYF
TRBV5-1,CASSRLAGFTGELFF
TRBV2,CASRIILAGGGQFF
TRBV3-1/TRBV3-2,CASSLRTWASTEAFF
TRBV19,CASSRGSGAYNEQFF
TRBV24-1,CASRQEGTGELFF
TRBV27,CASSRRQGYTGELFF
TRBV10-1,CASSERGGVNTGELFF